Below, 19 T cell receptor beta chains from the same sample are listed, as sequenced in a study of blood T cells in healthy people across ages. Combining a sample-barcoded 5' primer with a J-beta primer mix, a second PCR ran for roughly 7 to 11 cycles. Each CDR3 protein gets one entry after TCRdb re-called the 5' RACE reads with MiXCR. This table holds some 1.1 million distinct CDR3 sequences, approximately 38% found once. Sequenced: blood. These TCRs come from a man between 18 and 29 years old in good health.

This clonotype was observed a few times. The chain uses TRBV10-3 and TRBJ2-7, with D perhaps assigned TRBD1 or TRBD2 (6 bases each). V was pared by 7 bases and J by 0 bases, with 16 bases between. There are 15 residues in the CDR3. Germline CDR1 and CDR2: ENHRY and SYGVKD. The CDR3: CAINGPGASSYEQYF. The CDR3, as DNA: TGTGCCATCAATGGTCCGGGGGCGAGCTCCTACGAGCAGTACTTC.

This chain joins TRBV6-2 or TRBV6-3 and TRBJ2-2, with TRBD1 identical over 9 bases. V dropped 7 bases and J dropped 0; count of bases not matched to a gene: 9. Germline V gene lookup returns CDR1 MNHEY and CDR2 SVGEGT. The CDR3 has 17 residues. CDR3 DNA: TGTGCCAGCACCCTGAACCGGGACAGGGCGAACACCGGGGAGCTGTTTTTT. Translated, it gives CASTLNRDRANTGELFF.

In its sample, this clonotype was seen a few times. The V call is TRBV7-2, the J call TRBJ2-3; 7 nucleotides align to TRBD1. The junction had 5 bases not matched to a gene; V was cut back by 2 bases and J by 0 bases. Germline CDR1 is SGHTA and CDR2 is FQGNSA. The CDR3 runs 16 residues. Written as DNA, the CDR3 is TGTGCCAGCAGCTTACTCGGGACAGTTAGCACAGATACGCAGTATTTT. Amino acids: CASSLLGTVSTDTQYF.

The CDR3 here is CSARSGIHEQYF. The CDR3 DNA sequence: TGCAGTGCTAGGAGTGGGATCCATGAGCAGTACTTC. The chain joins TRBV20-1 to TRBJ2-7; no firm D call. V was cut by 3 bases and J by 7 bases, with 13 bases left in between. The CDR3 spans 12 residues. CDR1 DFQATT and CDR2 SNEGSKA come from the germline V gene (reference sequence).

The rearrangement joins TRBV7-3 to TRBJ2-3; 8 bases line up with TRBD2. The junction had 3 bases not matched to a gene; V was cut back by 0 bases and J by 4 bases. The CDR3 contains 15 residues. Germline lookup yields CDR1 SGHTA and CDR2 FQGTGA. In DNA form, the CDR3 reads TGTGCCAGCAGCTTAACCGCGGGGGGTTCAGATACGCAGTATTTT. This translates into CASSLTAGGSDTQYF.

J is TRBJ1-3 and V is TRBV7-2, with a tentative D call TRBD1 (5 bases). Trimming stripped 1 base from V and 5 bases from J, with 15 bases between. The germline V gene has CDR1 SGHTA and CDR2 FQGNSA. This CDR3 is built from 16 residues. CDR3 amino acids: CASSLVVQTARNTIYF. As DNA, the CDR3 is TGTGCCAGCAGCTTAGTCGTCCAGACAGCCCGAAACACCATATATTTT.

The sample holds a few counts of this clonotype. The rearrangement joins TRBV21-1 to TRBJ2-1; the table's D call, TRBD2, was not checked against the DNA. TRBV21-1 is recorded as a pseudogene. The CDR3 spans 18 residues. CDR3 sequence reads: CASSNREVAGGPLNEQFF. DNA for the CDR3: TGTGCCAGCAGCAATAGAGAGGTAGCGGGGGGCCCCCTCAATGAGCAGTTCTTC.

This clonotype was recorded many times. The chain carries TRBV7-3 and TRBJ2-1; D uncertain. The CDR3 is 15 residues long. Germline lookup yields CDR1 SGHTA and CDR2 FQGTGA. Deletions cut 3 bases from V and 1 base from J, with 10 bases between. This chain's CDR3 is CASSFPTNSYNEQFF. Written as DNA, the CDR3 is TGTGCCAGCAGCTTCCCAACTAATTCCTACAATGAGCAGTTCTTC.

This clonotype has just a few counts. The chain is built from TRBV5-1 and TRBJ2-1; TRBD1 or TRBD2 may be the D gene (5 bases each). V was cut by 2 bases and J by 8 bases, with 20 bases left in between. The CDR3 consists of 16 residues. Per the germline V gene, CDR1 is SGHRS and CDR2 is YFSETQ. The CDR3, as DNA: TGCGCCAGCAGCTTACTCGGGACGCGAGGGTCGTATGAGCAGTTCTTC. This gives the protein CASSLLGTRGSYEQFF. The whole variable domain, remainder taken from reference TRBV5-1 and TRBJ2-1, is KAGVTQTPRYLIKTRGQQVTLSCSPISGHRSVSWYQQTPGQGLQFLFEYFSETQRNKGNFPGRFSGRQFSNSRSEMNVSTLELGDSALYLCASSLLGTRGSYEQFFGPGTRLTVL.

The V gene is TRBV29-1, the J gene TRBJ2-3, with D possibly being TRBD1 or TRBD2 (5 bases each). Per germline, CDR1 SQVTM and CDR2 ANQGSEA. Trimming removed 7 bases at V and 4 bases at J, with 15 bases between. The CDR3 is 13 residues long. CDR3 amino acids: CSAPSGTADTQYF. CDR3 sequence (DNA): TGCAGCGCGCCATCCGGGACCGCAGATACGCAGTATTTT.

This clonotype was observed a handful of times. The chain carries TRBV10-3 and TRBJ1-6, with D tentatively TRBD1 (5 bases). Germline V gene lookup returns CDR1 ENHRY and CDR2 SYGVKD. Trimming pared 10 bases from V and 2 bases from J, leaving 12 bases between. This CDR3 region has 14 residues. The CDR3 protein is CASHTGAYNSPLHF. Written as DNA, the CDR3 is TGTGCCAGTCACACAGGTGCCTATAATTCACCCCTCCACTTT.

The chain is built from TRBV20-1 and TRBJ1-2; D possibly corresponds to TRBD1 (6 bases). Trimming took off 3 bases at V and 8 bases at J, with 10 bases between the two ends. The CDR3 totals 11 residues. The germline CDR1 and CDR2 sequences are DFQATT and SNEGSKA (reference sequence). CDR3 sequence reads: CSARRGEGYTF. The CDR3 DNA is TGCAGTGCTAGGAGGGGGGAAGGCTACACCTTC.

A few counts support this clonotype. The rearrangement joins TRBV27 to TRBJ1-5, with a possible D match to TRBD1 (6 bases). The V end lost 5 bases, the J end lost 5 bases, and 10 bases lay between the germline ends. This CDR3 has 13 residues. CDR1 MNHEY and CDR2 SMNVEV come from the germline V gene (reference sequence). The CDR3 DNA reads TGTGCCAGCAGTGGAACAGGGTATCAGCCCCAGCATTTT. It codes for CASSGTGYQPQHF.

The V and J genes are TRBV12-3 or TRBV12-4 and TRBJ2-3; tentative D call: TRBD1 (5 bases). V lost 2 bases, J lost 2 bases, and 14 bases lay in between. The CDR3 consists of 16 residues. CDR3 DNA: TGTGCCAGCAGTTTAAGGGGTTCTGGAGACACAGATACGCAGTATTTT. The encoded protein is CASSLRGSGDTDTQYF.

The rearrangement links TRBV5-1 to TRBJ2-1; 7 bases map to TRBD2. The V and J ends lost 4 bases and 7 bases, in that order; junction bases with no gene match: 8. The CDR3 totals 14 residues. Germline V CDR1 and CDR2: SGHRS, YFSETQ. The DNA for the CDR3 is TGCGCCAGCAGCCCACGGGGGGTCCGGAATGAGCAGTTCTTC. It is translated as CASSPRGVRNEQFF. Together with reference TRBV5-1 and TRBJ2-1, the CDR3 gives the full variable domain: KAGVTQTPRYLIKTRGQQVTLSCSPISGHRSVSWYQQTPGQGLQFLFEYFSETQRNKGNFPGRFSGRQFSNSRSEMNVSTLELGDSALYLCASSPRGVRNEQFFGPGTRLTVL.

A few counts support this clonotype. The chain employs TRBV20-1 and TRBJ1-1; D might be TRBD1 (5 bases). This CDR3 comprises 14 residues. Trimming left V 1 base short and J 0 bases short, with 9 bases between. Germline values: CDR1 DFQATT, CDR2 SNEGSKA (reference sequence). CDR3 sequence: CSARVGGMNTEAFF. CDR3 DNA: TGCAGTGCTAGAGTGGGGGGGATGAACACTGAAGCTTTCTTT.

A few counts support this clonotype. The chain employs TRBV24-1 and TRBJ2-5; maybe TRBD2 (5 bases). The CDR3 sequence is 15 residues long. V was trimmed by 1 base and J by 1 base, leaving 9 bases between them. Germline lookup yields CDR1 KGHDR and CDR2 SFDVKD. CDR3 residues: CATSDFGGGQETQYF. The CDR3 region has the DNA TGTGCCACCAGTGATTTTGGTGGAGGCCAAGAGACCCAGTACTTC.

The J gene is TRBJ1-1, the V gene TRBV7-9, with no clear D. Germline CDR1 and CDR2: SEHNR and FQNEAQ (reference sequence). V was pared by 4 bases and J by 3 bases, with 15 bases between. This CDR3 spans 15 amino acids. The CDR3: CASSSRWAGDTEAFF. The CDR3 DNA is TGTGCCAGCAGCTCCCGGTGGGCAGGCGACACTGAAGCTTTCTTT.

This clonotype was observed a few times. The chain is built from TRBV6-6 and TRBJ1-4; D is possibly TRBD1 (5 bases). The germline V gene encodes CDR1 MNHNY and CDR2 SVGAGI (reference sequence). V lost 0 bases, J lost 7 bases, and 15 bases lay in between. The CDR3 length is 16 residues. CDR3 sequence (DNA): TGTGCCAGCAGTTACTCAGCGGGGGTGGAAGGTGAAAAACTGTTTTTT. Translated, it gives CASSYSAGVEGEKLFF.